Here is one T cell receptor (beta chain) with its context. The data originate from a study of shared clonotypes between healthy human individuals. Per germline, CDR1 SGHNT and CDR2 YYREEE (reference sequence). V shed 1 base and J shed 5 bases, with 16 bases lying between them. The CDR3 length is 15 residues. Replicate PCRs for sorted subsets used about 200 ng DNA; this equaled 30,000 to 35,000 T cell genomes. Generated by immunoSEQ multiplex PCR, the TCRdb table keeps only in-frame clones and is missing some. Found here are around 700,000 clones, less than 80% of them singletons; the top ten hold about 1.8%.

The TCR comes from a woman in her twenties or thirties in good health. The V call is TRBV5-4, the J call TRBJ2-7; possible D gene TRBD1, 5 bases. The sample was memory CD4+ T cells sorted from blood. Subset described: CD45RA-negative fraction. The CDR3 reads CASSLTGAPLNEQYF. In DNA form, the CDR3 reads TGTGCCAGCAGCTTGACAGGAGCCCCTCTGAACGAGCAGTACTTC.